This TCR beta chain was identified during a study of T cell repertoires in cytomegalovirus infection. Looking at the study overall: Researchers turned to recently identified HLA-C-restricted CMV epitopes as well as well-studied HLA-B-restricted ones. Indicated by public TCR beta signatures were CMV infection and matching HLA type.

This clonotype was counted at least ten times. Its antigen is currently unknown. Germline trimming cut 8 bases from V and 2 bases from J; bases unmatched to any gene: 10. Germline-derived CDR1 and CDR2 are MNHEY and SVGEGT. The CDR3 is 16 residues long. In TCRdb, the reads were re-called with MiXCR into one record per CDR3 protein. The table has some 310,000 distinct CDR3 sequences, 20% to 25% seen once. The sequencing used cultured PBMCs, collected from culture after CMV antigen stimulation. The clonotype was recovered from a human donor in good health (CMV status not recorded). Some clones in this sample may be carry-over from other donors' samples. The chain joins TRBV6-2 or TRBV6-3 to TRBJ2-7, with TRBD2 matching over 12 bases. CDR3: CASSHRLAGAPYEQYF. The CDR3 DNA reads as TGTGCCAGCTCCCACCGACTAGCGGGAGCTCCCTACGAGCAGTACTTC.